The 9 T cell receptor beta chains listed next were all sequenced from one sample in a study of CXCR3-negative and CXCR3-positive naive CD8 T cells. UMI-labeled 5' RACE TRB cDNA libraries were prepared from the cells. Following a re-call of the 5' RACE reads, TCRdb has one entry per CDR3 protein and lacks DNA. The sample table sets out several thousand distinct CDR3 sequences. No antigens are known for them. Study conclusions and caveats: Against CXCR3-negative naive cells, CXCR3-positive naive cells showed more hydrophobic TRB CDR3s.

The specimen was naive CXCR3+ CD8+ T cells from blood. Subset in this sample: CD45RO-CCR7+CD27+CD95- naive CD8+ T cells expressing CXCR3 (TNR3+). The receptors were sampled from a human donor in good health. Some clones in this sample may be carry-over from other donors' samples.

The CDR3 region is CASSQEGRSGEYNEQFF. This chain connects TRBV4-1 to TRBJ2-1; TCRdb indicates TRBD2, and absent DNA this call remains unverified. The CDR3 extends over 17 amino acids. The germline V gene has CDR1 MGHRA and CDR2 YSYEKL.

This clonotype is identified as medium-sized (0.01 to 0.1%) from frequency. The V and J genes are TRBV28 and TRBJ1-1; the D gene TCRdb calls, TRBD1, cannot be checked with no DNA. The CDR3 sequence is 14 residues long. Germline V gives CDR1 MDHEN, CDR2 SYDVKM. CDR3 sequence: CASSLAPRGTEAFF. The entire variable domain, with the rest obtained from reference TRBV28 and TRBJ1-1, is as follows: DVKVTQSSRYLVKRTGEKVFLECVQDMDHENMFWYRQDPGLGLRLIYFSYDVKMKEKGDIPEGYSVSREKKERFSLILESASTNQTSMYLCASSLAPRGTEAFFGQGTRLTVV.

The chain has TRBV6-5 and TRBJ1-3; TCRdb reports TRBD1, a call that lacks DNA to check it against. The CDR3 totals 16 residues. Germline V gene data show CDR1 as MNHEY and CDR2 as SVGAGI. The CDR3 region is CASSYVQGAGGNTIYF.

The chain is built from TRBV11-2 and TRBJ2-3; TCRdb outputs TRBD1, but without DNA this stays unchecked. The CDR3 loop spans 15 amino acids. Per the germline V gene, CDR1 is SGHAT and CDR2 is FQNNGV. CDR3 protein: CASSIPRTATDTQYF.

This CDR3 reads CASSIGPFSTEAFF. This chain joins TRBV19 and TRBJ1-1. This CDR3 has 14 residues. CDR1 LNHDA and CDR2 SQIVND come from the germline V gene (reference sequence).

Its frequency marks this clonotype as medium-sized. The V and J genes are TRBV12-3 or TRBV12-4 and TRBJ1-5; TCRdb outputs TRBD1, but without DNA this stays unchecked. The CDR3 totals 15 residues. CDR3 amino acids: CASCLSGGFNQPQHF.

Its frequency marks this clonotype as medium-sized (0.01 to 0.1%). CDR3 in amino acids: CSVDRGEGPEQFF. This rearrangement joins TRBV29-1 to TRBJ2-1; TCRdb's D call of TRBD1 is untestable without DNA. Germline lookup yields CDR1 SQVTM and CDR2 ANQGSEA. There are 13 residues in the CDR3.

By frequency, this clonotype is medium-sized. The chain recombines TRBV6-6 with TRBJ1-1; TCRdb's D gene call, TRBD1, goes unchecked for lack of DNA. This CDR3 contains 11 residues. CDR1 and CDR2 from the germline V gene are MNHNY and SVGAGI (reference sequence). CDR3 sequence: CASSYDGGAFF.

The genes are TRBV7-6 and TRBJ2-2; TCRdb selects TRBD1, and the lack of DNA leaves this call unchecked. Germline CDR1 reads SGHVS; CDR2 reads FNYEAQ. This CDR3 is 16 amino acids long. The CDR3 spells CASSKQGQENTGELFF.